This T cell receptor beta chain was observed in a study of cytomegalovirus exposure and HLA in healthy donors. General study points: Previous analysis showed most TCR beta V segments were productive about 87% or about 30% of the time.

With respect to this clone: Its cognate antigen is unknown.

The CDR3 covers 13 residues. Between the trimmed V and J ends, which lost 6 bases and 2 bases, there was a span of 9 bases. Germline CDR1 and CDR2: SNHLY and FYNNEI. The PCR made use of 60 Vbeta and 13 Jbeta primers. TCRdb's table, derived via immunoSEQ multiplex PCR, lists solely in-frame clones and lacks some. This table holds about 160,000 clones, 65% to 85% found once. Sequenced input: PBMCs. This sequence originates from a male donor in good health and CMV-seropositive. The J gene is TRBJ2-3, the V gene TRBV2; D ambiguous. CDR3 nucleotide sequence: TGTGCCAGCAGCAAAACAGTCACAGATACGCAGTATTTT. Protein sequence: CASSKTVTDTQYF. The complete variable domain, with remaining parts taken from reference TRBV2 and TRBJ2-3, reads EPEVTQTPSHQVTQMGQEVILRCVPISNHLYFYWYRQILGQKVEFLVSFYNNEISEKSEIFDDQFSVERPDGSNFTLKIRSTKLEDSAMYFCASSKTVTDTQYFGPGTRLTVL.